The entry below describes one T cell receptor beta chain. This entry comes from a study of CD8 T cells in Susac syndrome. Germline CDR1 MNHEY, CDR2 SMNVEV (reference sequence). V shed 6 bases and J shed 6 bases, with 16 bases lying between them. This CDR3 spans 14 amino acids. Random hexamers were used to reverse transcribe the RNA input (roughly 0.5 to 1 ug). Amplification of TCR beta CDR3 spanned 54 Vbeta and 13 Jbeta via immunoSEQ multiplex PCR. TCRdb analysed the immunoSEQ multiplex PCR reads with MiXCR anew, one entry per CDR3 protein. The sample contains a few hundred thousand distinct CDR3 sequences, about 88% of which appear only once. Treatment-naive patients with stable or active relapsing-remitting disease served as multiple sclerosis controls.

Sequences were obtained from CD8+ T cells from PBMCs. The source is a human donor with multiple sclerosis. This chain joins TRBV27 and TRBJ2-3; no definite D call. This CDR3 reads CASSPLFSVDTQYF. CDR3 nucleotides: TGTGCCAGCAGCCCTCTCTTTTCGGTGGATACGCAGTATTTT.